Listed here are 15 T cell receptor beta chains from one sample, sequenced in a study of blood T cell repertoires in COVID-19. Measured with immunoSEQ multiplex PCR; TCRdb has only the in-frame clones, and not every one. The sample lists fewer than 40,000 clones; about four fifths were seen once. The sample comprised peripheral blood. Receptors were obtained from a man older than 75 with active or convalescent COVID-19.

This clone was picked up one time. The chain is built from TRBV6-5 and TRBJ2-3, with D perhaps matching TRBD1 (6 bases). The length of the CDR3 is 16 residues. Trimming took 0 bases from V and 2 from J, leaving 12 bases between them. The germline V gene has CDR1 MNHEY and CDR2 SVGAGI. DNA of the CDR3: TGTGCCAGCAGTTACTCGGGGGCGGGCTCCACAGATACGCAGTATTTT. It encodes CASSYSGAGSTDTQYF.

The rearrangement links TRBV7-2 to TRBJ1-5, with 7 bases matching TRBD1. The CDR3 sequence is 17 residues long. The germline gives CDR1 SGHTA, CDR2 FQGNSA. J was trimmed by 2 bases and V by 4 bases; bases with no gene match: 11. This CDR3 reads CASSSWDSGLGNQPQHF. The CDR3 nucleotides are TGTGCCAGCAGCTCCTGGGACAGCGGACTTGGCAATCAGCCCCAGCATTTT.

The J gene is TRBJ2-7, the V gene TRBV6-5, with TRBD1 matching over 7 bases. The CDR3 runs 15 residues. The germline V gene has CDR1 MNHEY and CDR2 SVGAGI. V lost 2 bases, J lost 1 base, and 5 bases stayed unmatched. The CDR3 bases are TGTGCCAGCAGTTACGGGACAGCGGAATCCTACGAGCAGTACTTC. Translation gives CASSYGTAESYEQYF.

The V call is TRBV3-1 (or the pseudogene TRBV3-2), the J call TRBJ2-3; TRBD1 aligns across 8 bases. The V gene's germline CDR1 is LGHDT and CDR2 YNNKEL (reference sequence). There are 15 residues in the CDR3. Trimming at V came to 0 bases and at J to 5 bases, leaving 4 bases not matched to a gene. CDR3 in amino acids: CASSQDLDRVDTQYF. CDR3 nucleotide sequence: TGTGCCAGCAGCCAAGATTTGGACAGGGTAGATACGCAGTATTTT.

This sequence joins TRBV28 and TRBJ1-2; the match to TRBD1 covers 7 bases. V lost 6 bases to trimming and J lost 0 bases; unmatched junction nucleotides: 7. There are 15 residues in the CDR3. The germline V gene encodes CDR1 MDHEN and CDR2 SYDVKM. The DNA for the CDR3 is TGTGCCAGCAGCCTGACAGGGTTTCCTAACTATGGCTACACCTTC. This gives the protein CASSLTGFPNYGYTF.

This chain connects TRBV28 to TRBJ2-7; no firm D call. V lost 6 bases and J lost 2, with 17 bases in between. Looked up from germline, CDR1 is MDHEN and CDR2 is SYDVKM. This CDR3 contains 15 residues. Here the CDR3 DNA reads TGTGCCAGCAGCGCGGCCCCGTCGCCCCCCTACGAGCAGTACTTC. Translating gives CASSAAPSPPYEQYF.

This clone was recorded once. The chain recombines TRBV3-1 (or the pseudogene TRBV3-2) with TRBJ1-3; D call uncertain. Trimming removed 4 bases from V and 0 bases from J, with 10 bases in between. Looked up from germline, CDR1 is LGHDT and CDR2 is YNNKEL (reference sequence). The CDR3 extends over 15 amino acids. In nucleotides, the CDR3 is TGTGCCAGCAGCCTGGTGGGCTCCTCTGGAAACACCATATATTTT. It codes for CASSLVGSSGNTIYF.

This clone was detected a few times. V is TRBV2 and J is TRBJ1-2; 8 nucleotides align to TRBD1. Germline trimming cut 4 bases from V and 8 bases from J; bases unmatched to any gene: 3. Germline V gene data show CDR1 as SNHLY and CDR2 as FYNNEI. The CDR3 runs to 12 residues. The CDR3 region has the DNA TGTGCCAGCAGTGCGGACAGGGCGGGCTACACCTTC. It yields the protein CASSADRAGYTF. The complete variable domain, with remaining parts taken from reference TRBV2 and TRBJ1-2, reads EPEVTQTPSHQVTQMGQEVILRCVPISNHLYFYWYRQILGQKVEFLVSFYNNEISEKSEIFDDQFSVERPDGSNFTLKIRSTKLEDSAMYFCASSADRAGYTFGSGTRLTVV.

This chain links TRBV7-5 with TRBJ1-2; the D call TRBD1 from the table was never checked on the DNA. TRBV7-5 is an annotated pseudogene. CDR3 size: 17 residues. DNA for the CDR3: TGTGCCAGAAGCTTAGTGGTTACGGACAGGGGGTCAGGTGGCTACACCTTC. It codes for CARSLVVTDRGSGGYTF.

This rearrangement joins TRBV2 to TRBJ2-5, with D maybe TRBD2 (5 bases). V lost 8 bases and J 5 bases, leaving 15 bases between the germline ends. This CDR3 contains 13 residues. Germline V gene data show CDR1 as SNHLY and CDR2 as FYNNEI. CDR3 protein: CASGAARAETQYF. The CDR3 nucleotides read TGTGCCAGCGGAGCGGCTAGGGCCGAGACCCAGTACTTC.

The rearrangement uses TRBV6-1 and TRBJ1-2, with 10 bases that match TRBD1. Germline assignment: CDR1 MNHNS and CDR2 SASEGT. This CDR3 contains 16 residues. J gave up 2 bases and V 4 bases, and 7 bases lay outside the gene matches. The CDR3 DNA reads as TGTGCCAGCAGTGCGGGACAGGGGTTCGGCAACTATGGCTACACCTTC. Protein sequence: CASSAGQGFGNYGYTF.

The chain carries TRBV6-2 or TRBV6-3 and TRBJ2-3, with D unresolved. The CDR3 is made up of 13 amino acids. The V and J ends lost 8 bases and 2 bases respectively, with 11 bases between them. Per the germline V gene, CDR1 is MNHEY and CDR2 is SVGEGT. In DNA form, the CDR3 reads TGTGCCAGCGGCCTGAGAGACACAGATACGCAGTATTTT. Translation gives CASGLRDTDTQYF.

The genes are TRBV19 and TRBJ1-5; D gene ambiguous. CDR3 length: 13 amino acids. Trimming cost V 1 base and J 5 bases, with 6 bases left between them. Germline values: CDR1 LNHDA, CDR2 SQIVND (reference sequence). DNA for the CDR3: TGTGCCAGTAGTATAGTAATCGATCAGCCCCAGCATTTT. This codes for CASSIVIDQPQHF.

The chain is built from TRBV6-1 and TRBJ2-7; TRBD2 matches 10 bases. This CDR3 contains 16 residues. Per germline, CDR1 MNHNS and CDR2 SASEGT. Trimming at V came to 1 base and at J to 2 bases, leaving 5 bases not matched to a gene. CDR3 in amino acids: CASSEGPSGSTYEQYF. Written as DNA, the CDR3 is TGTGCCAGCAGTGAAGGACCTAGCGGGAGCACCTACGAGCAGTACTTC.

This chain joins TRBV11-1 and TRBJ2-3, with 11 bases fitting TRBD2. The CDR3 is 16 amino acids. Germline V gene lookup returns CDR1 SGHAT and CDR2 FQDESV (reference sequence). After removal of 5 bases from V and 5 bases from J, the junction contained 9 bases not matched to a gene. The CDR3 here is CASSRPTSGVGDTQYF. Written as DNA, the CDR3 is TGTGCCAGCAGCCGCCCGACTAGCGGGGTAGGAGATACGCAGTATTTT.